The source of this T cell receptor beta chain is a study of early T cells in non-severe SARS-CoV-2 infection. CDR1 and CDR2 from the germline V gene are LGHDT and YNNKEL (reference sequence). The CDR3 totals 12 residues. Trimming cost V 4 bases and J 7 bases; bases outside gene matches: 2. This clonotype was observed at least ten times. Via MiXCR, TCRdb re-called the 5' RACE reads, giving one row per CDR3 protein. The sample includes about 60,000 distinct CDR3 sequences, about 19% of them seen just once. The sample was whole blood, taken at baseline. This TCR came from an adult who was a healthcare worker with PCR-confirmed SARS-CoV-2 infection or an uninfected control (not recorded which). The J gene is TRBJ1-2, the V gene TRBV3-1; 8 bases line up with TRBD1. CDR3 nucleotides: TGTGCCAGCAGCCTTGGACAGGGTGGCTACACCTTC. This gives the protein CASSLGQGGYTF.